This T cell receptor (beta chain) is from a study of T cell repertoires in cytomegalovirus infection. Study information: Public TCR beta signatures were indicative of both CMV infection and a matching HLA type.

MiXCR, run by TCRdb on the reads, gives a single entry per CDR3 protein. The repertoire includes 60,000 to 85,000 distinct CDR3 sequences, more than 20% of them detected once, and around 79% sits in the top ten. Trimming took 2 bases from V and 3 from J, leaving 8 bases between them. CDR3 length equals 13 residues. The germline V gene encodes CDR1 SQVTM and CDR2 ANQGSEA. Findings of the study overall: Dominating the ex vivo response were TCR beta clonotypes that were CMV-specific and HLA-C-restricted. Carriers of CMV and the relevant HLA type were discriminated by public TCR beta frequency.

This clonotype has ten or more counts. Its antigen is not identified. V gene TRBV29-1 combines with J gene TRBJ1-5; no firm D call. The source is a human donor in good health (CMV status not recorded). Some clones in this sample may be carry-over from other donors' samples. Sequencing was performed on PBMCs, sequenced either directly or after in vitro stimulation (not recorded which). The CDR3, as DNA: TGCAGCGTTGAACCAGGCTACAATCAGCCCCAGCATTTT. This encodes CSVEPGYNQPQHF. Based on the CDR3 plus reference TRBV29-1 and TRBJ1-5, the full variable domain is SAVISQKPSRDICQRGTSLTIQCQVDSQVTMMFWYRQQPGQSLTLIATANQGSEATYESGFVIDKFPISRPNLTFSTLTVSNMSPEDSSIYLCSVEPGYNQPQHFGDGTRLSIL.